This T cell receptor beta chain was retrieved from a study of blood T cell repertoires in COVID-19. Looking at the study overall: Samples came from the United States, Italy and Spain, spanning acute and convalescent COVID-19. The cDNA or gDNA used as material had been derived from T cells, B-cell-depleted T cells, or PBMCs.

Germline V gene data show CDR1 as GTSNPN and CDR2 as SVGIG (reference sequence). The length of the CDR3 is 10 residues. J was trimmed by 15 bases and V by 6 bases; bases with no gene match: 8. Patients from Seattle were sampled longitudinally, starting during active infection. In the authors' methods: Reference gene primer amplification yielded estimated nucleated cell counts. Assay: immunoSEQ multiplex PCR; the TCRdb copy retains only in-frame clones and omits some. Clone size and the V and J calls come from that table; the DNA yielded D and trimming. The sample includes roughly 70,000 clones, 90% to 95% of them seen just once.

V is TRBV30 and J is TRBJ2-1; TRBD2 matches 7 bases. This TCR was recovered from a man aged 50-60 years with COVID-19, enrolled during active disease. Sequenced: peripheral blood. The CDR3 spells CACLGGSRFF. The CDR3, as DNA: TGTGCCTGCCTCGGGGGGTCTCGGTTCTTC. The variable domain in full, with the rest retrieved from reference TRBV30 and TRBJ2-1, is SQTIHQWPATLVQPVGSPLSLECTVEGTSNPNLYWYRQAAGRGLQLLFYSVGIGQISSEVPQNLSASRPQDRQFILSSKKLLLSDSGFYLCACLGGSRFFGPGTRLTVL.